The entry below describes one T cell receptor (beta chain). Its antigen is undetermined. 13 Jbeta primers and 60 Vbeta primers were used for the PCR. Repertoires were generated with immunoSEQ multiplex PCR, while TCRdb's copy carries only in-frame clones and drops some. The sample records under 150,000 clones, 82% being singletons. These data come from a study of cytomegalovirus exposure and HLA in healthy donors. Study findings and constraints: Clonal expansion was found to be greater in HLA-associated TCR beta chains than in equally common others in a later analysis. Association of a missense DCLRE1C variant with TCR beta V- and J-gene trimming was reported in a later analysis.

This TCR was recovered from a male donor in good health and CMV-seronegative. The sequenced sample consisted of PBMCs.

The CDR3 reads CASSIDRLAGHTDTQYF. CDR3 DNA sequence: TGTGCCAGTAGTATAGACCGGCTAGCCGGTCACACAGATACGCAGTATTTT. The V and J genes are TRBV19 and TRBJ2-3; tentative D call: TRBD2 (5 bases). Germline CDR1 LNHDA, CDR2 SQIVND (reference sequence). V lost 0 bases and J lost 2, with 15 bases in between. The CDR3 totals 17 residues.